The source of this T cell receptor beta chain is a study of blood T cell repertoires in COVID-19. Deletions cut 5 bases from V and 14 bases from J, with 4 bases between. The germline V gene encodes CDR1 SEHNR and CDR2 FQNEAQ (reference sequence). The CDR3 is 8 amino acids. Sequencing used immunoSEQ multiplex PCR; TCRdb keeps in-frame clones, though not all of them. This sample carries 140,000 or so clones, approximately 86% of them seen once, and the ten largest clones take around 5%. The V call is TRBV7-9, the J call TRBJ2-1; no reliable D call. This receptor was obtained from a human donor in a cohort sampled during active COVID-19. Source material: peripheral blood. The CDR3 sequence is CASSPEFF. The CDR3 nucleotides are TGTGCCAGCAGCCCCGAGTTCTTC.